One and the same sample provided the 17 T cell receptor beta chains below, sequenced in a study of T cell responses to AZD1222 COVID-19 vaccine. Clones were sequenced by immunoSEQ multiplex PCR, and TCRdb holds only the in-frame ones, with some missing. The data hold approximately 120,000 clones, with 92% observed a single time. The sequenced sample was peripheral blood, obtained on day 0 of AZD1222 vaccination. These receptors were obtained from an adult in good health.

This clone came up once. V usage is TRBV3-1 (or the pseudogene TRBV3-2) and J usage is TRBJ2-1, with D uncertain. The CDR3 is 17 amino acids. Trimming shortened V by 0 bases and J by 1 base, and 13 bases separated the two germline ends. The germline gives CDR1 LGHDT, CDR2 YNNKEL (reference sequence). CDR3 sequence: CASSQDMAVDSYNEQFF. The CDR3 nucleotides read TGTGCCAGCAGCCAAGACATGGCGGTTGATTCCTACAATGAGCAGTTCTTC.

The chain is built from TRBV2 and TRBJ1-6; D is unresolved. From germline, CDR1 is SNHLY and CDR2 FYNNEI. The V end was cut by 5 bases, the J end by 0 bases, with 11 bases between. The CDR3 loop spans 16 amino acids. The CDR3 reads CASSPAVSSYNSPLHF. The DNA of the CDR3 is TGTGCCAGCAGTCCCGCCGTGAGCTCCTATAATTCACCCCTCCACTTT.

V and J are TRBV28 and TRBJ2-5; 7 bases match TRBD2. Germline CDR1 reads MDHEN; CDR2 reads SYDVKM. V lost 3 bases, J lost 5 bases, and 3 bases stayed unmatched. CDR3 length: 13 residues. The CDR3 sequence: CASSFSGIETQYF. The CDR3 nucleotides are TGTGCCAGCAGTTTCAGCGGGATTGAGACCCAGTACTTC.

This chain connects TRBV6-5 to TRBJ1-6, with TRBD1 identical over 8 bases. CDR3 length: 13 residues. Germline CDR1 is MNHEY and CDR2 is SVGAGI. Losses at the gene ends were 6 bases for V and 10 bases for J; bases not matched to a gene: 5. CDR3 DNA: TGTGCCAGCAGCGGACAGGGCTGGTCACCCCTCCACTTT. It translates to CASSGQGWSPLHF.

The J gene is TRBJ1-4, the V gene TRBV19; D call uncertain. The CDR3 contains 13 residues. Germline V gene sequence: CDR1 LNHDA, CDR2 SQIVND (reference sequence). V was trimmed by 9 bases and J by 5 bases, leaving 13 bases between them. CDR3 sequence reads: CASHLYKNEKLFF. Written as DNA, the CDR3 is TGTGCCAGCCACCTCTACAAAAATGAAAAACTGTTTTTT. The variable domain in full, completed from reference TRBV19 and TRBJ1-4, reads DGGITQSPKYLFRKEGQNVTLSCEQNLNHDAMYWYRQDPGQGLRLIYYSQIVNDFQKGDIAEGYSVSREKKESFPLTVTSAQKNPTAFYLCASHLYKNEKLFFGSGTQLSVL.

This chain connects TRBV4-2 to TRBJ2-7; either TRBD1 or TRBD2 may fit D (5 bases each). Trimming pared 1 base from V and 1 base from J, leaving 14 bases between. The length of the CDR3 is 16 residues. The germline V gene has CDR1 LGHNA and CDR2 YNFKEQ. DNA for the CDR3: TGTGCCAGCAGCCAAGGAGGGGTATTAACTTCCTACGAGCAGTACTTC. As protein: CASSQGGVLTSYEQYF.

This rearrangement joins TRBV6-5 to TRBJ2-5; 7 nucleotides line up with TRBD2. V was clipped by 6 bases and J by 1 base; unmatched bases: 2. The V gene's germline CDR1 is MNHEY and CDR2 SVGAGI. The CDR3 sequence is 13 residues long. The CDR3 is CASRRETQETQYF. CDR3 in DNA: TGTGCCAGCAGGCGGGAGACCCAAGAGACCCAGTACTTC.

The sample holds one count of this clone. The V call is TRBV28, the J call TRBJ2-7; possible D gene TRBD2, 5 bases. V lost 7 bases and J lost 5, with 9 bases in between. Per the germline V gene, CDR1 is MDHEN and CDR2 is SYDVKM. CDR3 length: 11 residues. As DNA, the CDR3 is TGTGCCAGCACGACTATCCACGAGCAGTACTTC. This translates into CASTTIHEQYF.

The J gene is TRBJ2-7, the V gene TRBV30; no clear D gene. CDR1 and CDR2 from the germline V gene are GTSNPN and SVGIG (reference sequence). Trimming removed 0 bases from V and 0 bases from J, with 12 bases in between. CDR3 size: 15 residues. The CDR3 nucleotides are TGTGCCTGGAGTGTGGACGGACCCCACTCCTACGAGCAGTACTTC. Translating it yields CAWSVDGPHSYEQYF.

The chain recombines TRBV6-2 or TRBV6-3 with TRBJ2-7; 7 bases line up with TRBD2. The CDR3 covers 15 residues. V shed 7 bases and J 4 bases; nucleotides not matched to a gene: 13. Germline loops: CDR1 MNHEY, CDR2 SVGEGT. The chain's CDR3 is CASTPAAGVMYEQYF. The CDR3 DNA reads TGTGCCAGCACCCCCGCGGCGGGAGTTATGTACGAGCAGTACTTC.

This clone was recorded a few times. The chain combines TRBV6-6 with TRBJ2-4; D gene uncertain. The ends were cut back, 8 bases at V and 9 bases at J, with 17 bases in the middle. The CDR3 sequence is 13 residues long. Germline-derived CDR1 and CDR2 are MNHNY and SVGAGI (reference sequence). In nucleotides, the CDR3 is TGTGCCAGCGGCCACCCATCCCAGGCCATTCAGTACTTC. Translating it yields CASGHPSQAIQYF.

In DNA form, the CDR3 reads TGCGCCAGCAGCCAAGTATATACCGCCAACTATGGCTACACCTTC. Its protein is CASSQVYTANYGYTF. This chain joins TRBV4-1 and TRBJ1-2, with D unresolved. The CDR3 consists of 15 residues. Germline-derived CDR1 and CDR2 are MGHRA and YSYEKL. The V and J ends lost 1 base and 2 bases respectively, with 11 bases between them.

J is TRBJ2-7 and V is TRBV28, with D maybe TRBD2 (5 bases). The CDR3 spans 15 residues. In germline, CDR1 is MDHEN, CDR2 SYDVKM. The V and J ends lost 5 bases and 4 bases respectively, with 18 bases between them. The CDR3 bases are TGTGCCAGCAGTCCCCCGGGAACCCCGGGGTACGAGCAGTACTTC. This gives the protein CASSPPGTPGYEQYF.

The chain uses TRBV12-5 and TRBJ2-1, with 11 bases aligning to TRBD1. This CDR3 region has 15 residues. The germline V gene encodes CDR1 LGHNT and CDR2 FRNRAP. V gave up 6 bases and J gave up 9 bases; unmatched junction bases: 10. The CDR3 spells CASGKGTGGIGEQFF. The CDR3 region has the DNA TGTGCTAGTGGCAAAGGGACAGGGGGAATAGGTGAGCAGTTCTTC.

This clone came up a few times. The J gene is TRBJ1-5, the V gene TRBV5-1, with 7 bases lining up with TRBD1. Trimming removed 7 bases from V and 3 bases from J; junction bases left unmatched: 7. The CDR3 covers 14 residues. Germline V gives CDR1 SGHRS, CDR2 YFSETQ. CDR3 sequence reads: CASSAQGLNQPQHF. In DNA form, the CDR3 reads TGCGCCAGCTCGGCACAGGGGCTCAATCAGCCCCAGCATTTT.

The gene calls are TRBV19 and TRBJ2-1; 9 bases map to TRBD2. Germline CDR1 LNHDA, CDR2 SQIVND (reference sequence). Germline trimming cut 4 bases from V and 3 bases from J; bases unmatched to any gene: 19. The CDR3 spans 20 residues. The chain's CDR3 is CASSTSRGRAEGSIYNEQFF. For the CDR3, the DNA is TGTGCCAGTAGTACTAGTCGCGGGAGGGCCGAAGGTTCCATCTACAATGAGCAGTTCTTC. The full variable domain, in which reference TRBV19 and TRBJ2-1 provide the parts outside the CDR3, is DGGITQSPKYLFRKEGQNVTLSCEQNLNHDAMYWYRQDPGQGLRLIYYSQIVNDFQKGDIAEGYSVSREKKESFPLTVTSAQKNPTAFYLCASSTSRGRAEGSIYNEQFFGPGTRLTVL.

This clone has only a few counts. The CDR3 bases are TGTGCCAGCAGTGACGGGAGCAATGAAAAACTGTTTTTT. It encodes CASSDGSNEKLFF. The V call is TRBV2, the J call TRBJ1-4; D gene unclear. The CDR3 runs to 13 residues. Germline V gives CDR1 SNHLY, CDR2 FYNNEI. The V gene lost 3 bases and the J gene lost 5 bases, with 7 bases spanning the gap.